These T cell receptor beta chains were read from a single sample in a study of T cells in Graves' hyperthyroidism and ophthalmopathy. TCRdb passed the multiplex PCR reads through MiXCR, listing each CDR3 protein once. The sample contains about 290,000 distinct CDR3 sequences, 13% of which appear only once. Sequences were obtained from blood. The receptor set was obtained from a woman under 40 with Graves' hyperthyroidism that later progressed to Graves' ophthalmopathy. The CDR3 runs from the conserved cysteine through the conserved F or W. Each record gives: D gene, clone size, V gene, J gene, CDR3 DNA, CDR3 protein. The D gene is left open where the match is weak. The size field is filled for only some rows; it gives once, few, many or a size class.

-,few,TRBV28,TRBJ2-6,TGTGCCAGCAGTTTAAAAGAGGCAGGGGCCAACGTCCTGACTTTC,CASSLKEAGANVLTF
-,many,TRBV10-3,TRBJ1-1,TGTGCCATCTCGAAGGGAAACACTGAAGCTTTCTTT,CAISKGNTEAFF
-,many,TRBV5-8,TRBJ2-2,TGTGCCAGCAGCTTCGGTTACACCGGGGAGCTGTTTTTT,CASSFGYTGELFF
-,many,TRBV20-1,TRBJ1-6,TGCAGTGCTAGAGGGGCGCCTAATAATTCACCCCTCCACTTT,CSARGAPNNSPLHF
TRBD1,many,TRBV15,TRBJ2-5,TGTGCCACCAGCGGAGATACAGGGGGAGAGACCCAGTACTTC,CATSGDTGGETQYF
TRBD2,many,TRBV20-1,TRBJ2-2,TGCAGTGCGGGACTAGCGGGAGGGCGAGGCACCGGGGAGCTGTTTTTT,CSAGLAGGRGTGELFF
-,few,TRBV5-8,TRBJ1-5,TGTGCCAGCAGCTTGGGGGGGCTCGGGCAGCCCCAGCATTTT,CASSLGGLGQPQHF
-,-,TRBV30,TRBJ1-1,TGTGCCTGGAGTGTACCTGACACTGAAGCTTTCTTT,CAWSVPDTEAFF
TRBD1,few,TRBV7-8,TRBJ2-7,TGTGCCAGCAGCATAGGGGACAGAAGCTCCTACGAGCAGTACTTC,CASSIGDRSSYEQYF
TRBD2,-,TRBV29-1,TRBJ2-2,TGCAGCGTTGCACTAGCGGGAACGAACACCGGGGAGCTGTTTTTT,CSVALAGTNTGELFF
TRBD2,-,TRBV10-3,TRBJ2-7,TGTGCCATCAGTGAGTCGAGCGGGAGGGTCCCCTACGAGCAGTACTTC,CAISESSGRVPYEQYF
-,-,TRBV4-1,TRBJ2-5,TGCGCCAGCAGCCAGAGAGGAGGGCCTGCCCAAGAGACCCAGTACTTC,CASSQRGGPAQETQYF
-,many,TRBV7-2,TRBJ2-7,TGTGCCAGCAGCTTAGGCGGCGGGGACTTCGACGAGCAGTACTTC,CASSLGGGDFDEQYF
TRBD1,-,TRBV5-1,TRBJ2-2,TGCGCCAGCAGCCAAGACAGGGGGCCCGGCACCGGGGAGCTGTTTTTT,CASSQDRGPGTGELFF
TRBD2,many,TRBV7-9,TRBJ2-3,TGTGCCAGCAGCTTTACCGGCGGGACTAGCGACACAGATACGCAGTATTTT,CASSFTGGTSDTDTQYF
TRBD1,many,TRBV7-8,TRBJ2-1,TGTGCCAGCAGCGGCCGGGACAGAGGATACAATGAGCAGTTCTTC,CASSGRDRGYNEQFF
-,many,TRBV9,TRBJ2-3,TGTGCCAGCAGCGAACGGATGATCGCCACAGATACGCAGTATTTT,CASSERMIATDTQYF
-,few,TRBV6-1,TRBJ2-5,TGTGCCAGCAGCTACGACAGGCAAGAGACCCAGTACTTC,CASSYDRQETQYF
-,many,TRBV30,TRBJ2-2,TGTGCCTGGAGGAGGACTTCGAACACCGGGGAGCTGTTTTTT,CAWRRTSNTGELFF
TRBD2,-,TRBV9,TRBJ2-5,TGTGCCAGCAGCGTAGCCGTTGGGGAGGGCTCGGGGCTTCAAGAGACCCAGTACTTC,CASSVAVGEGSGLQETQYF
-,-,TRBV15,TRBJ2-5,TGTGCCACCATGATGGGGGAGACCCAGTACTTC,CATMMGETQYF
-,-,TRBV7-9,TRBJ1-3,TGTGCCAGCAGCTTAGGGTACGGGGGCTCTGGAAACACCATATATTTT,CASSLGYGGSGNTIYF
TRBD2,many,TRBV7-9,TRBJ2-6,TGTGCCAGCAGCTTACGGGCGCGGGAGAGGGGCCCGGATTATGGGGCCAACGTCCTGACTTTC,CASSLRARERGPDYGANVLTF
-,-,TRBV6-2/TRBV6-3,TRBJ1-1,TGTGCCAGCAGTTACTCCAGGGTTGAAGCTTTCTTT,CASSYSRVEAFF
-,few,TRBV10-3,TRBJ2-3,TGTGCCATCAGTGAACGGGACTTCACAGATACGCAGTATTTT,CAISERDFTDTQYF
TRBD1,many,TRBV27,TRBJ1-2,TGTGCCAGCAGTCCAGAGACAGGGGGTGGCTACACCTTC,CASSPETGGGYTF
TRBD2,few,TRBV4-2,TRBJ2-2,TGTGCCAGCAGCCAAGGTAGCGGGGGATGGTTCACCGGGGAGCTGTTTTTT,CASSQGSGGWFTGELFF
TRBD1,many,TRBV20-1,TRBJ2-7,TGCAGTGCCACAAGGGACAGGGGGTACGAGCAGTACTTC,CSATRDRGYEQYF
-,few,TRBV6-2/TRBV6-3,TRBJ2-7,TGTGCCAGCAGTTACGACAGTTACGAGCAGTACTTC,CASSYDSYEQYF
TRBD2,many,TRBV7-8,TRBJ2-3,TGTGCCAGCAGCTTTGCAGCGGGAGTGGGCGCAGATACGCAGTATTTT,CASSFAAGVGADTQYF
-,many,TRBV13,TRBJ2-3,TGTGCCAGCAGCCGGAAGACTAGCACAGATACGCAGTATTTT,CASSRKTSTDTQYF
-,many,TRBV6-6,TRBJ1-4,TGTGCCAGCAGTTACTCGGCAGGGGCAAATGAAAAACTGTTTTTT,CASSYSAGANEKLFF
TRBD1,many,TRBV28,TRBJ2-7,TGTGCCAGCAGTTTTAGCGACAGGGATTACGAGCAGTACTTC,CASSFSDRDYEQYF
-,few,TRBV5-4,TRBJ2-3,TGTGCCAGCAGCTTGGATTCTCGAGCTTCCACAGATACGCAGTATTTT,CASSLDSRASTDTQYF
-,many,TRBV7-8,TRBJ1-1,TGTGCCAGCAGCTTAGGAGGGCCGGGGGACACTGAAGCTTTCTTT,CASSLGGPGDTEAFF
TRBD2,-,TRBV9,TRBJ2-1,TGTGCCAGCAGCCACCGGGAGGGGTATGAGCAGTTCTTC,CASSHREGYEQFF
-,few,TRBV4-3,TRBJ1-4,TGCGCCAGCAGCCAAGATCGCCAGCTAACTAATGAAAAACTGTTTTTT,CASSQDRQLTNEKLFF
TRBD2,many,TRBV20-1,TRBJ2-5,TGCAGTGCTAGAGAGGCCCTAGCGGGAGGTCTCCAAGAGACCCAGTACTTC,CSAREALAGGLQETQYF
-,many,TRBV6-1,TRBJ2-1,TGTGCCAGCAGTGAAGAACCGGGAACGAATGAGCAGTTCTTC,CASSEEPGTNEQFF
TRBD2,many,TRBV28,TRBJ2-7,TGTGCCAGCAGTCCCAGCGGGGCTGGCTCCTACGAGCAGTACTTC,CASSPSGAGSYEQYF
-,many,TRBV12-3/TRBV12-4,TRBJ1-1,TGTGCCAGCAGTTTAGCCGCGGGGGCCCCTGAAGCTTTCTTT,CASSLAAGAPEAFF
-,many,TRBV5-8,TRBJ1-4,TGTGCCAGCAGCTTGGGTCCAATTGGAGGGGAAAAACTGTTTTTT,CASSLGPIGGEKLFF
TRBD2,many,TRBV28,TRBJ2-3,TGTGCCAGCAGTTTAAACCCGCTCCGGGGGGAGGATACGCAGTATTTT,CASSLNPLRGEDTQYF
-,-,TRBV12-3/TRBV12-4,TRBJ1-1,TGTGCCAGCAGTTGGGCCGGGACGTACAACACTGAAGCTTTCTTT,CASSWAGTYNTEAFF
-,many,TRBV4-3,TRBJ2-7,TGTGCCAGCAGTCAGGACGGGACCTACGAGCAGTACTTC,CASSQDGTYEQYF
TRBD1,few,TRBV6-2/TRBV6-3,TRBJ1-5,TGTGCCAGCAGTTACATGGACAGGGGGAATCAGCCCCAGCATTTT,CASSYMDRGNQPQHF
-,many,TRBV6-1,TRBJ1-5,TGTGCCAGCAGTGATAGTCGTCTGAGCACTAGCAATCAGCCCCAGCATTTT,CASSDSRLSTSNQPQHF
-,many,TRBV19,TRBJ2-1,TGTGCCAGTACCTACGGGGTGAATGAGCAGTTCTTC,CASTYGVNEQFF
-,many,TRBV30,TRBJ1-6,TGTGCCTGGAGCCGGACAACCGGGGGTAATTCACCCCTCCACTTT,CAWSRTTGGNSPLHF
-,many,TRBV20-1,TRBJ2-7,TGCAGTGCTAATCCCCCCGGGATCCACGAGCAGTACTTC,CSANPPGIHEQYF
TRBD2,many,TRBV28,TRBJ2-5,TGTGCCAGCAGTCTACTAGCGGGGGGGGAAGAGACCCAGTACTTC,CASSLLAGGEETQYF
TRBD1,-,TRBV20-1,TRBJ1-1,TGCAGTGCTAGAGATCAGGACAGGGTATGGGCTTTCTTT,CSARDQDRVWAFF
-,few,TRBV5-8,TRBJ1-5,TGTGCCAGCAGCTTCGAACAGAATCAGCCCCAGCATTTT,CASSFEQNQPQHF
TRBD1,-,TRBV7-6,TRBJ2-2,TGTGCCAGCAGCTCACAGGGGTTGGCGACCGGGGAGCTGTTTTTT,CASSSQGLATGELFF
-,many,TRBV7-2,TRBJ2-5,TGTGCCAGCAGCTTATACGGGGGGCGCGGGGAGACCCAGTACTTC,CASSLYGGRGETQYF
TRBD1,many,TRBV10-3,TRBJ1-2,TGTGCCATCAGTGAGTCCAACCCCTCGGGACAGGATGGCTACACCTTC,CAISESNPSGQDGYTF
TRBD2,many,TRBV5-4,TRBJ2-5,TGTGCCAGCAGCTTTACGGGGGGACAAGAGACCCAGTACTTC,CASSFTGGQETQYF